This paragraph covers one T cell receptor (beta chain) sequence. What it recognizes is unknown. This entry belongs to a study of T cell responses to AZD1222 COVID-19 vaccine. Study-wide results and caveats: With two AZD1222 doses given, Spike-specific TCR breadth and depth both rose. Seropositive at baseline were only a handful of AZD1222 recipients. The study found vaccine-associated CD4 TCRs spanning spike, dominant at 160-218 and 743-854.

Germline V gene data show CDR1 as KGHDR and CDR2 as SFDVKD. V was trimmed by 10 bases and J by 10 bases, leaving 21 bases between them. This CDR3 comprises 13 residues. The repertoire was sequenced with immunoSEQ multiplex PCR; TCRdb's copy has only in-frame clones and lacks some. Of approximately 100,000 clones listed, around 84% are singletons. The chain employs TRBV24-1 and TRBJ1-2; D gene unclear. The sample here was peripheral blood, taken on day 0 of AZD1222 vaccination. This clonotype was obtained from an adult in good health. CDR3 sequence (DNA): TGTGCCACGGACCCAAGTGCTTCTGGTGACTACACCTTC. It is translated as CATDPSASGDYTF.